These T cell receptor beta chains were read from a single sample in a study of identical twins. TCRdb reprocessed the 5' RACE reads with MiXCR, giving one entry per CDR3 protein. The sample lists 1,800,000 or so distinct CDR3 sequences, about 32% seen once, with under 0.35% in the top ten. Sequenced sample: cord blood. These receptors were obtained from a newborn girl in good health. The CDR3 runs from the conserved cysteine through the conserved F or W. The D gene is left open where the match is weak. Size values are once, few and many counts, or a class for expanded clones, and some rows have none.

J gene: TRBJ1-2
clone size: -
V gene: TRBV28
D gene: -
CDR3 DNA: TGTGCCAGCACCGCGGACCGTACGGGCTACACCTTC
CDR3 protein: CASTADRTGYTF

J gene: TRBJ1-1
clone size: -
V gene: TRBV21-1
D gene: -
CDR3 DNA: TGTGCCAGCAGCAAAGGAGGGACCGCGGTTAACACTGAAGCTTTCTTT
CDR3 protein: CASSKGGTAVNTEAFF

J gene: TRBJ2-7
clone size: -
V gene: TRBV4-1
D gene: -
CDR3 DNA: TGCGCCAGCAGCCAAGTAGGACTGAGCTCCTACAATGAGCAGTACTTC
CDR3 protein: CASSQVGLSSYNEQYF

J gene: TRBJ2-7
clone size: few
V gene: TRBV27
D gene: TRBD2
CDR3 DNA: TGTGCCAGCGCTCCCCGGACTAGCGGGTATGAGCAGTACTTC
CDR3 protein: CASAPRTSGYEQYF

J gene: TRBJ2-3
clone size: few
V gene: TRBV5-6
D gene: TRBD1
CDR3 DNA: TGTGCCAGCAGCGCCGGGACAGATCTGTATTTT
CDR3 protein: CASSAGTDLYF

J gene: TRBJ2-2
clone size: -
V gene: TRBV28
D gene: -
CDR3 DNA: TGTGCCAGCAGTTTCGGGACACTTAACACCGGGGAGCTGTTTTTT
CDR3 protein: CASSFGTLNTGELFF

J gene: TRBJ2-1
clone size: -
V gene: TRBV28
D gene: -
CDR3 DNA: TGTGCCAGCAGTTTAAATGCCTACCAAAAGCAGTTCTTC
CDR3 protein: CASSLNAYQKQFF

J gene: TRBJ1-2
clone size: few
V gene: TRBV20-1
D gene: -
CDR3 DNA: TGCAGTGCTAGTGCCACAGTTAACTATGGCTACACCTTC
CDR3 protein: CSASATVNYGYTF

J gene: TRBJ2-3
clone size: -
V gene: TRBV12-3/TRBV12-4
D gene: TRBD2
CDR3 DNA: TGTGCCAGCAGACTCCTTGGGACTAGCGAAGGGACGCAGTATTTT
CDR3 protein: CASRLLGTSEGTQYF

J gene: TRBJ2-6
clone size: -
V gene: TRBV5-1
D gene: TRBD2
CDR3 DNA: TGCGCCAGCAAGGGTAGCGGGGGGCCATCTGGGGCCAACGTCCTGACTTTC
CDR3 protein: CASKGSGGPSGANVLTF

J gene: TRBJ1-1
clone size: few
V gene: TRBV20-1
D gene: -
CDR3 DNA: TGCAGTGCTAAGCCCCCGGGATTGAACACTGAAGCTTTCTTT
CDR3 protein: CSAKPPGLNTEAFF

J gene: TRBJ2-7
clone size: few
V gene: TRBV20-1
D gene: -
CDR3 DNA: TGCAGTGCTAGAGATAGGACAGTAACCTACGAGCAGTACTTC
CDR3 protein: CSARDRTVTYEQYF

J gene: TRBJ1-1
clone size: -
V gene: TRBV12-3/TRBV12-4
D gene: -
CDR3 DNA: TGTGCCAGCAGCTACAGGGCTGGCACTGAAGCTTTCTTT
CDR3 protein: CASSYRAGTEAFF

J gene: TRBJ2-7
clone size: -
V gene: TRBV6-1
D gene: -
CDR3 DNA: TGTGCCAGCACGAACCTCAAGCAGGGCTACGAGCAGTACTTC
CDR3 protein: CASTNLKQGYEQYF

J gene: TRBJ1-5
clone size: -
V gene: TRBV10-3
D gene: -
CDR3 DNA: TGTGCCATTCAATCCTCGGGCGATAGCAATCAGCCCCAGCATTTT
CDR3 protein: CAIQSSGDSNQPQHF

J gene: TRBJ2-3
clone size: -
V gene: TRBV20-1
D gene: TRBD2
CDR3 DNA: TGCAGTGCTAGAGTCGGGGGGGCCATTGTCGCAGATACGCAGTATTTT
CDR3 protein: CSARVGGAIVADTQYF

J gene: TRBJ1-5
clone size: once
V gene: TRBV27
D gene: TRBD1
CDR3 DNA: TGTGCCAGCAGTTTTTTATCTTTAGACAGGGTTAATATACGGGATCAGCCCCAGCATTTT
CDR3 protein: CASSFLSLDRVNIRDQPQHF

J gene: TRBJ1-5
clone size: few
V gene: TRBV24-1
D gene: -
CDR3 DNA: TGTGCCACCAGTGATGGCCAGGCCAATAGCAATCAGCCCCAGCATTTT
CDR3 protein: CATSDGQANSNQPQHF

J gene: TRBJ1-6
clone size: -
V gene: TRBV6-1
D gene: -
CDR3 DNA: TGTGCCAGCAGTGAAGCATTCCGCCGGGCAGGGCCGAATTCACCCCTCCACTTT
CDR3 protein: CASSEAFRRAGPNSPLHF

J gene: TRBJ2-3
clone size: few
V gene: TRBV7-2
D gene: TRBD1
CDR3 DNA: TGTGCCAGCAGCTTACAGGACAGGGGCACAGATACGCAGTATTTT
CDR3 protein: CASSLQDRGTDTQYF

J gene: TRBJ2-3
clone size: few
V gene: TRBV10-3
D gene: TRBD1
CDR3 DNA: TGTGCCATCAGTGAGTCCGGGACAGGGGGCACAGATACGCAGTATTTT
CDR3 protein: CAISESGTGGTDTQYF

J gene: TRBJ2-3
clone size: many
V gene: TRBV12-3/TRBV12-4
D gene: -
CDR3 DNA: TGTGCCAGCAGTTTAAGCCGTTACACAGATACGCAGTATTTT
CDR3 protein: CASSLSRYTDTQYF

J gene: TRBJ1-5
clone size: -
V gene: TRBV6-1
D gene: TRBD1
CDR3 DNA: TGTGCCAGCAGTGGCCGGGACAGGGTAAATCAGCCCCAGCATTTT
CDR3 protein: CASSGRDRVNQPQHF

J gene: TRBJ2-7
clone size: -
V gene: TRBV11-2
D gene: -
CDR3 DNA: TGTGTCAGCAGCCCTACGTCCGGACAACACTCCTACGAGCAGTACTTC
CDR3 protein: CVSSPTSGQHSYEQYF

J gene: TRBJ2-5
clone size: -
V gene: TRBV20-1
D gene: TRBD2
CDR3 DNA: TGCAGTGCTAGAGATCGGGCGGGAGTTAGGGAGACCCAGTACTTC
CDR3 protein: CSARDRAGVRETQYF

J gene: TRBJ2-3
clone size: few
V gene: TRBV6-6
D gene: -
CDR3 DNA: TGTGCCAGCAGTTACCCGAACACAGATACGCAGTATTTT
CDR3 protein: CASSYPNTDTQYF

J gene: TRBJ2-3
clone size: few
V gene: TRBV4-2
D gene: -
CDR3 DNA: TGTGCCAGCAGGCCCATACAGGGAGGACTCACAGATACGCAGTATTTT
CDR3 protein: CASRPIQGGLTDTQYF

J gene: TRBJ2-1
clone size: -
V gene: TRBV2
D gene: TRBD2
CDR3 DNA: TGTGCCAGCAGGCAAGGACTAGCGGGGGCCTACAATGAGCAGTTCTTC
CDR3 protein: CASRQGLAGAYNEQFF

J gene: TRBJ1-2
clone size: -
V gene: TRBV28
D gene: -
CDR3 DNA: TGTGCCAGCAGTTTCGTGGGCCCCCCCTATGGCTACACCTTC
CDR3 protein: CASSFVGPPYGYTF

J gene: TRBJ2-1
clone size: -
V gene: TRBV5-1
D gene: -
CDR3 DNA: TGCGCCAGCAGCTTGACCGGAGCCTGGACGAACAATGAGCAGTTCTTC
CDR3 protein: CASSLTGAWTNNEQFF

J gene: TRBJ1-4
clone size: few
V gene: TRBV4-2
D gene: -
CDR3 DNA: TGTGCCAGCAGCCAAGATCCCCAGGCGGGGAGGGGCGAAAAACTGTTTTTT
CDR3 protein: CASSQDPQAGRGEKLFF

J gene: TRBJ2-7
clone size: -
V gene: TRBV29-1
D gene: -
CDR3 DNA: TGCAGCGCGATGAACAGGGACTCCTACGAGCAGTACTTC
CDR3 protein: CSAMNRDSYEQYF

J gene: TRBJ2-3
clone size: -
V gene: TRBV20-1
D gene: -
CDR3 DNA: TGCAGTGCTTTCCCCAGCACAGATATGCAGTATTTT
CDR3 protein: CSAFPSTDMQYF

J gene: TRBJ2-7
clone size: few
V gene: TRBV11-2
D gene: TRBD1
CDR3 DNA: TGTGCCAGCACCCAAGACAGGGGGCTAAACGAGCAGTACTTC
CDR3 protein: CASTQDRGLNEQYF

J gene: TRBJ2-1
clone size: -
V gene: TRBV27
D gene: TRBD2
CDR3 DNA: TGTGCCAGCAGTTCCCCGGGACTAGCGGGAAGGGGGCAGTTCTTC
CDR3 protein: CASSSPGLAGRGQFF